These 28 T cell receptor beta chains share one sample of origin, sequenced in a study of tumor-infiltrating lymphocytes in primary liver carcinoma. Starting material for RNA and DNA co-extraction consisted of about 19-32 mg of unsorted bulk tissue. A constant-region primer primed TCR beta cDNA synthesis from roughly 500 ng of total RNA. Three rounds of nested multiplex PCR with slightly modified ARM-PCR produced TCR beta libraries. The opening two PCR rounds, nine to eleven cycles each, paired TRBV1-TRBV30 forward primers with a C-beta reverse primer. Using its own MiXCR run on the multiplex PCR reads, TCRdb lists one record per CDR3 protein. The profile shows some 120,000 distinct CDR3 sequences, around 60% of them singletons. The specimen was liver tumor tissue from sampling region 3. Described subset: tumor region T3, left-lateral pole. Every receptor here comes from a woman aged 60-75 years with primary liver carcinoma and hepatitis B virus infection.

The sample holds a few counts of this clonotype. CDR3 sequence reads: CASSKAGTGGYEQYF. For the CDR3, the DNA is TGTGCCAGCAGCAAAGCCGGGACAGGGGGCTACGAGCAGTACTTC. V usage is TRBV7-3 and J usage is TRBJ2-7; 11 nucleotides line up with TRBD1. With V trimmed by 5 bases and J by 3 bases, 6 bases remained unmatched. Germline CDR1 is SGHTA and CDR2 is FQGTGA. CDR3 size: 15 residues.

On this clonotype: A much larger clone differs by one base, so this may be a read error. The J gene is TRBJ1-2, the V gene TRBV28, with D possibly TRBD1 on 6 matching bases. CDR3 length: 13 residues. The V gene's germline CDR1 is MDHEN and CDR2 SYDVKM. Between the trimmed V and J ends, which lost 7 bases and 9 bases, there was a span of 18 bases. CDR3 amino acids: CASTTGPLYSYTF. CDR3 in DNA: TGTGCCAGCACAACAGGGCCCTTATATAGCTACACCTTC.

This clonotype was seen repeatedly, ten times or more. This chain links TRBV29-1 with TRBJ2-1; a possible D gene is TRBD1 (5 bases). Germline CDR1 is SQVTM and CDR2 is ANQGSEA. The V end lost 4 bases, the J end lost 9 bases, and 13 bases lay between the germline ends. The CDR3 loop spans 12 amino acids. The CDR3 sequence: CSVGGAVGEQFF. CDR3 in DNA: TGCAGCGTTGGTGGGGCAGTAGGTGAGCAGTTCTTC.

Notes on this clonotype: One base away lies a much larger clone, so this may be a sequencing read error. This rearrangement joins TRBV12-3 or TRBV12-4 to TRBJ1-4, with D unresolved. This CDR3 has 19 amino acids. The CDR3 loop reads CVSTLKPLSTGGHQEKLFF. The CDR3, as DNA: TGTGTCAGCACCCTAAAGCCCCTCTCGACGGGAGGGCACCAGGAAAAACTGTTTTTT.

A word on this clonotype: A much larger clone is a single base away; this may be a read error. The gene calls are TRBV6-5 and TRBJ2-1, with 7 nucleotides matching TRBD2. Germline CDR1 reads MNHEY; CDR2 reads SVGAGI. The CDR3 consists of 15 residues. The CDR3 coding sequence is TGTGCCAGCACCGAAGCGGGAAGCTCCTACAATGAGCAGTCCTTC. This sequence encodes CASTEAGSSYNEQSF.

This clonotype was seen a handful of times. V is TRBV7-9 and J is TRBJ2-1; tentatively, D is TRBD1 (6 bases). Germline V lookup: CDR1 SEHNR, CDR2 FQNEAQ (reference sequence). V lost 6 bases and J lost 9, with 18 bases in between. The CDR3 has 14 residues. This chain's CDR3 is CASRLLQGRGEQFF. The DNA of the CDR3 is TGTGCCAGCAGGTTGCTACAGGGTAGGGGTGAGCAGTTCTTC.

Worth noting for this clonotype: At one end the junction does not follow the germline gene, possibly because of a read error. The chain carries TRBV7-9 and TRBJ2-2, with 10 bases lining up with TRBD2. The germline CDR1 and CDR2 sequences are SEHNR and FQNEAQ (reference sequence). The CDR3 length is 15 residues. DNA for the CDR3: TGTGCCGGCAGCTTCAGCGGGAGGGCCACCGGGGAGCTGTTTTTT. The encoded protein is CAGSFSGRATGELFF.

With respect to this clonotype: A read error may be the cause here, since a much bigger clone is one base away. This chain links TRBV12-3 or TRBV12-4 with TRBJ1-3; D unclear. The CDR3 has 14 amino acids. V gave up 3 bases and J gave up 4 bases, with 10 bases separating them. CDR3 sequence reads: CASSLESSGNTIYF. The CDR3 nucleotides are TGTGCCAGCAGTTTGGAGAGTTCAGGAAACACCATATATTTT.

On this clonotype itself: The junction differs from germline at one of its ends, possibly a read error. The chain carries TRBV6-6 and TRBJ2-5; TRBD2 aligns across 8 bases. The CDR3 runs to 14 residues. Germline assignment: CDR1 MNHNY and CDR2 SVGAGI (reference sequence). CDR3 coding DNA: TGTGCCGGCAGTTTGGCGGGAGGTCGGGAGAGCCAGTACTTC. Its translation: CAGSLAGGRESQYF.

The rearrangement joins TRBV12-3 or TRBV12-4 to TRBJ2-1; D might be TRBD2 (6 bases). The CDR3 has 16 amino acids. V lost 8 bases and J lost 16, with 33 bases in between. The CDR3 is CASGQTTTSVVRQLFF. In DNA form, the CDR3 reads TGTGCCAGCGGTCAAACCACGACTAGTGTGGTTCGCCAGCTCTTCTTC.

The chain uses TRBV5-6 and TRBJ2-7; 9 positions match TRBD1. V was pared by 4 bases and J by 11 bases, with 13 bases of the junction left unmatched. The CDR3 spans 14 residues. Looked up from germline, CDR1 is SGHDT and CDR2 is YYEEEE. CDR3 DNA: TGTGCCAGCAGCCTGGTCTCTGGGACAGGGACTGAGTACTTC. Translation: CASSLVSGTGTEYF.

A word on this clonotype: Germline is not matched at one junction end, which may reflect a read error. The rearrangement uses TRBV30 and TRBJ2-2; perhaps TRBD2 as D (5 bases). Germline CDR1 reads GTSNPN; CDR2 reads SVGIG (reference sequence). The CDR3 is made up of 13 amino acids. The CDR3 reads CAPEQELVGEQLF. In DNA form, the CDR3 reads TGTGCCCCTGAGCAGGAGTTGGTCGGGGAGCAGTTATTT.

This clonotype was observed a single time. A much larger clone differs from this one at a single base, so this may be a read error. The DNA for the CDR3 is TGTGCCAGCGCTAGCAACCGAGGAGGGCCAACTGGGGCCAACATCCTGACTTTC. Encoded protein: CASASNRGGPTGANILTF. The rearrangement links TRBV5-4 to TRBJ2-6; D perhaps matches TRBD2 (6 bases). CDR3 length: 18 residues. Germline CDR1 is SGHNT and CDR2 is YYREEE (reference sequence).

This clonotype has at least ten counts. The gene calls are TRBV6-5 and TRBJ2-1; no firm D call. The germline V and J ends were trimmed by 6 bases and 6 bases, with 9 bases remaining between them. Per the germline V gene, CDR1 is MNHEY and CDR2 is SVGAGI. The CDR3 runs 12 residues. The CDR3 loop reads CASSPQPNEQFF. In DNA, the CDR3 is TGTGCCAGCAGCCCACAGCCCAATGAGCAGTTCTTC.

The CDR3, as DNA: TGTGCCAGCAGTTTCGATAGCCTAGCCATAGCCCATGAGCAGTTCTTC. Protein product: CASSFDSLAIAHEQFF. This rearrangement joins TRBV12-3 or TRBV12-4 to TRBJ2-1; possible D gene TRBD2, 5 bases. V lost 3 bases, J lost 8 bases, and 20 bases lay in between. The CDR3 consists of 16 residues.

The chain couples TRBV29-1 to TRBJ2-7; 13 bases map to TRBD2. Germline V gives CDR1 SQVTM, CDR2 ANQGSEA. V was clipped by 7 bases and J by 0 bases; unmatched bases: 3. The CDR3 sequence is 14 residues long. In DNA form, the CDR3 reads TGCAGCGCTTGGACTAGCGGGAGCTCCTACGAGCAGTACTTC. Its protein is CSAWTSGSSYEQYF.

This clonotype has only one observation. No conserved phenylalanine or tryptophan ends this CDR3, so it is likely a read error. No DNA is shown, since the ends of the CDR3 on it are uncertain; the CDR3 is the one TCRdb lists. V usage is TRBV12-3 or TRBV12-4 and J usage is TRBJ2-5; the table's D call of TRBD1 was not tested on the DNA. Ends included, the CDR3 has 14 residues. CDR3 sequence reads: CASSYQGWGETQYL.

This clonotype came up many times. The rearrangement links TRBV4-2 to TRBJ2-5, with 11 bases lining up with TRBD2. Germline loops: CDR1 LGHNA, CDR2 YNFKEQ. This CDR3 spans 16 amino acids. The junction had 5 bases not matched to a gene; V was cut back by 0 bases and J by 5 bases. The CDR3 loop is CASSQDLTSGSETQYF. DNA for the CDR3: TGTGCCAGCAGCCAAGATTTAACTAGCGGGAGTGAGACCCAGTACTTC.

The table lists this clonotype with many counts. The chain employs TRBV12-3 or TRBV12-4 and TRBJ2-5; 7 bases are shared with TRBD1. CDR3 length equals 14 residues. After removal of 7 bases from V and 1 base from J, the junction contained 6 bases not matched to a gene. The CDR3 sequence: CASKNRQGQETQYF. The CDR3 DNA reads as TGTGCCAGCAAAAACCGACAGGGCCAAGAGACCCAGTACTTC.

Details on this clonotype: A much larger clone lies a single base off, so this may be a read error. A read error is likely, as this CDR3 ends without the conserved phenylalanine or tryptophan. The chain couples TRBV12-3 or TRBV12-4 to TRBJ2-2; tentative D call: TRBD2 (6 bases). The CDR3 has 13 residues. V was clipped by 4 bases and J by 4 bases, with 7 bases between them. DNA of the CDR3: TGTGCCAGCAGTTCCGGGAGCACCGGGGAGCTGTTTTAT. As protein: CASSSGSTGELFY.

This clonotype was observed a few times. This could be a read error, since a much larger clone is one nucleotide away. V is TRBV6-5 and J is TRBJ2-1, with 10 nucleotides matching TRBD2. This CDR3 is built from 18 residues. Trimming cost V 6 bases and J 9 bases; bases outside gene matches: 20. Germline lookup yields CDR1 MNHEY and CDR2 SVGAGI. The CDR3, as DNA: TGTGCCAGCAGCTCTCGCCCCCCTACTAGCGGGAAAAGCATTGAGCAGTTCTTC. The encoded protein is CASSSRPPTSGKSIEQFF.

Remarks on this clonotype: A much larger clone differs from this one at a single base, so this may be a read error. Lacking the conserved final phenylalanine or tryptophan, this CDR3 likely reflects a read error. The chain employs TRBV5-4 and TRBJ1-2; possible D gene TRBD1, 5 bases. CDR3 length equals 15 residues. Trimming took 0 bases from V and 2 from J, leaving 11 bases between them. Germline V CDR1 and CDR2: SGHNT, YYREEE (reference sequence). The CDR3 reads CASSLGGTDNYGYTL. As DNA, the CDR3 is TGTGCCAGCAGCTTGGGCGGGACCGACAACTATGGCTACACCCTC.

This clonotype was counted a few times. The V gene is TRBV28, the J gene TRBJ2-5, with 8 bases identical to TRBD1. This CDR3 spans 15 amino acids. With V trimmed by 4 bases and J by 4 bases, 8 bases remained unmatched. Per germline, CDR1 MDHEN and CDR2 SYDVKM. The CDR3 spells CASSSDRVRGETQYF. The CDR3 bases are TGTGCCAGCAGTTCGGACAGGGTGAGGGGAGAGACCCAGTACTTC.

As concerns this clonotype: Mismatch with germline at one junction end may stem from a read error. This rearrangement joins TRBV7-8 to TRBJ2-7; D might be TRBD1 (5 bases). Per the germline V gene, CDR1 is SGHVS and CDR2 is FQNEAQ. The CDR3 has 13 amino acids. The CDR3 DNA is TGTGCCAGTAGCCGAGACAGTTCCTACGAGCAGCACTTC. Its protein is CASSRDSSYEQHF. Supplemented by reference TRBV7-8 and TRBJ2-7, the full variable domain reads GAGVSQSPRYKVAKRGQDVALRCDPISGHVSLFWYQQALGQGPEFLTYFQNEAQLDKSGLPSDRFFAERPEGSVSTLKIQRTQQEDSAVYLCASSRDSSYEQHFGPGTRLTVT.

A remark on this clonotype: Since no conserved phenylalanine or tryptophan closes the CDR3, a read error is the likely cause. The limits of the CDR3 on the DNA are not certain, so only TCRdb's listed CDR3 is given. CDR3 in amino acids: CAWSGRPTLRFS. This chain connects TRBV30 to TRBJ2-1. The CDR3 numbers 12 amino acids, ends counted. Per the germline V gene, CDR1 is GTSNPN and CDR2 is SVGIG (reference sequence).

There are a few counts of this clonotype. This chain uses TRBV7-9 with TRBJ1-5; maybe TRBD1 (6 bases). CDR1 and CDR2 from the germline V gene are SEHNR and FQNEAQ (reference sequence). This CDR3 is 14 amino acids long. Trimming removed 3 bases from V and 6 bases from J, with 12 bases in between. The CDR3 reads CASSFGGAAQPQHF. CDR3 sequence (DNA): TGTGCCAGCAGCTTTGGGGGGGCGGCTCAGCCCCAGCATTTT.

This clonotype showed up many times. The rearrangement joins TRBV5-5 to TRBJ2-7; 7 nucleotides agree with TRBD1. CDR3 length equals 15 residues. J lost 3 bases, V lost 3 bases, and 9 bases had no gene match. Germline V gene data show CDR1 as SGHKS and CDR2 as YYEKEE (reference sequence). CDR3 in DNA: TGTGCCAGCAGCTCCCCGGACAGGCTAAGCTACGAGCAGTACTTC. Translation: CASSSPDRLSYEQYF.

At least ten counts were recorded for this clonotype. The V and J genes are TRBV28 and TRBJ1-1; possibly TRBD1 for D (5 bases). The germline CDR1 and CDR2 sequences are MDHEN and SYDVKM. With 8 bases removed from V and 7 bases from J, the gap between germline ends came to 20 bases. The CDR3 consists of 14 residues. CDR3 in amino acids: CASLVGGTAIEAFF. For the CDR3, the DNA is TGTGCCAGCCTCGTTGGAGGGACGGCCATTGAAGCTTTCTTT. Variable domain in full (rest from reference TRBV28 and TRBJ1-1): DVKVTQSSRYLVKRTGEKVFLECVQDMDHENMFWYRQDPGLGLRLIYFSYDVKMKEKGDIPEGYSVSREKKERFSLILESASTNQTSMYLCASLVGGTAIEAFFGQGTRLTVV.